One sample yielded the 3 T cell receptor beta chains listed below, sequenced in a study of blood T cell repertoires in COVID-19. The data were produced by immunoSEQ multiplex PCR, yet TCRdb's version contains in-frame clones alone and is incomplete. The sample includes over 130,000 clones, about three quarters seen only once; the top ten take around 2.9%. The sequenced sample was PBMCs or T cells enriched from blood (not recorded which). The receptors come from a woman aged 45 to 65 who had recovered from COVID-19.

The J gene is TRBJ1-2, the V gene TRBV30; D not certain. This CDR3 spans 14 amino acids. In germline, CDR1 is GTSNPN, CDR2 SVGIG (reference sequence). V was pared by 4 bases and J by 8 bases, with 20 bases between. The CDR3 loop reads CAWKAPGEVGGYTF. In DNA, the CDR3 is TGTGCCTGGAAAGCGCCTGGGGAGGTCGGGGGCTACACCTTC.

The chain uses TRBV2 and TRBJ2-3, with 7 bases fitting TRBD2. The V gene's germline CDR1 is SNHLY and CDR2 FYNNEI. CDR3 size: 15 residues. V trimming: 7 bases; J trimming: 1 base; junction bases outside the gene matches: 8. The CDR3 here is CASTLRGGGTDTQYF. CDR3 bases: TGTGCCAGCACCTTGCGGGGAGGGGGCACAGATACGCAGTATTTT.

This chain joins TRBV9 and TRBJ2-3, with TRBD2 as a possible D gene (6 bases). Germline V lookup: CDR1 SGDLS, CDR2 YYNGEE. V gave up 0 bases and J gave up 9 bases, with 14 bases separating them. The CDR3 runs 14 residues. The CDR3: CASSVGLAIVTQYF. The DNA of the CDR3 is TGTGCCAGCAGCGTAGGCCTAGCGATTGTAACGCAGTATTTT.